This TCR beta chain was captured in a study of OX40 agonist ivuxolimab in advanced cancers. Germline V gives CDR1 SGHRS, CDR2 YFSETQ. V was clipped by 2 bases and J by 5 bases, with 10 bases between them. The CDR3 loop spans 14 amino acids. Produced via immunoSEQ multiplex PCR; TCRdb's table is partial and in-frame only. The sample includes under 70,000 clones, roughly nine tenths of them seen just once. The V and J genes are TRBV5-1 and TRBJ1-4, with D possibly matching TRBD1 (6 bases). The sample was CD4+ or CD8+ T cells sorted from blood, taken in a trial of the OX40 agonist ivuxolimab. This receptor was obtained from an adult with an advanced solid tumor such as melanoma, head and neck, liver or kidney cancer. The CDR3 nucleotides read TGCGCCAGCAGCTTACAGGGAGGAAATGAAAAACTGTTTTTT. This gives the protein CASSLQGGNEKLFF. Looking up the rest from reference TRBV5-1 and TRBJ1-4 gives the full variable domain: KAGVTQTPRYLIKTRGQQVTLSCSPISGHRSVSWYQQTPGQGLQFLFEYFSETQRNKGNFPGRFSGRQFSNSRSEMNVSTLELGDSALYLCASSLQGGNEKLFFGSGTQLSVL.